This TCR beta chain is drawn from a study of T cells after yellow fever vaccination. A universal primer site and UMIs were added as TCR cDNA was made by 5'RACE template switching. TCRdb passed the 5' RACE reads through MiXCR, listing each CDR3 protein once. The profile shows roughly 500,000 distinct CDR3 sequences, around 21% of them singletons. Germline CDR1 reads DFQATT; CDR2 reads SNEGSKA (reference sequence). Trimming took 0 bases from V and 1 from J; bases not matched to a gene: 6. The CDR3 runs to 18 residues. Source: PBMCs, taken 15 days after the yellow fever booster vaccination. This receptor was taken from a man aged 25-45 years who received the YFV17D yellow fever vaccine. The chain has TRBV20-1 and TRBJ2-2, with 12 bases fitting TRBD2. CDR3 sequence: CSARDLTTSGGNTGELFF. Written as DNA, the CDR3 is TGCAGTGCTAGAGATCTCACGACTAGCGGGGGGAACACCGGGGAGCTGTTTTTT.